The sequence of this T cell receptor beta chain was determined in a study of yellow fever vaccine responses in identical twins. Germline V gives CDR1 KGHSH, CDR2 LQKENI. This CDR3 region has 16 residues. V dropped 1 base and J dropped 5; count of bases not matched to a gene: 4. MiXCR, run by TCRdb on the RT-PCR reads, gives a single entry per CDR3 protein. The table includes almost 2,500 distinct CDR3 sequences, roughly 83% detected once. This receptor was taken from a woman between 18 and 30 years old who received the yellow fever vaccine. The chain carries TRBV18 and TRBJ2-2, with 10 nucleotides matching TRBD2. Sequencing used T cells from blood (PBMCs), unsorted or a sorted subset (not recorded which), obtained before or after yellow fever vaccination (not recorded which). DNA for the CDR3: TGTGCCAGCTCACCACAGCGGGGGGGCCAAACCGGGGAGCTGTTTTTT. Translating it yields CASSPQRGGQTGELFF.